These T cell receptor beta chains were read from a single sample in a study of blood T cell repertoires in COVID-19. The assay was immunoSEQ multiplex PCR, and TCRdb's table has in-frame clones only and misses some. The sample gives about 260,000 clones, 83% of which show up once; around a tenth is in the top ten. Sequencing was performed on peripheral blood. Receptors were obtained from a woman aged 50 to 60 who had recovered from COVID-19. Both conserved end residues are part of each CDR3. The D gene is left open where the match is weak. A row's size may be missing; if present it is once, few, many or a size class.

J: TRBJ2-5
size: -
D: TRBD1
V: TRBV24-1
DNA: TGTGCCACCAGCGAAGCAGGGGGCTCAGAGACCCAGTACTTC
CDR3: CATSEAGGSETQYF

J: TRBJ2-7
size: -
D: TRBD1
V: TRBV11-2
DNA: TGTGCCAGCAGCTTAGGGACCACGATAGGGGGCGTATCCTACGAGCAGTACTTC
CDR3: CASSLGTTIGGVSYEQYF

J: TRBJ2-2
size: -
D: TRBD1
V: TRBV6-5
DNA: TGTGCCAGCAGCCGGACAGGGGGCGACACCGGGGAGCTGTTTTTT
CDR3: CASSRTGGDTGELFF

J: TRBJ2-7
size: -
D: TRBD1
V: TRBV27
DNA: TGTGCCAGCGGGGACAGGGACTACTACGAGCAGTACTTC
CDR3: CASGDRDYYEQYF

J: TRBJ2-3
size: -
D: -
V: TRBV28
DNA: TGTGCCAGCAGTCCCCCCCCGCAGGATACGCAGTATTTT
CDR3: CASSPPPQDTQYF

J: TRBJ2-7
size: -
D: TRBD2
V: TRBV28
DNA: TGTGCCAGCACATCCGGGACTAGCAAGAACTCCTACGAGCAGTACTTC
CDR3: CASTSGTSKNSYEQYF

J: TRBJ2-3
size: -
D: -
V: TRBV24-1
DNA: TGTGCCACCAGTGATTTAGGGGCTGATACGCAGTATTTT
CDR3: CATSDLGADTQYF

J: TRBJ2-1
size: -
D: -
V: TRBV4-1
DNA: TGCGCCAGCAGCCCAATGACGGGGGATAGGAATGAGCAGTTCTTC
CDR3: CASSPMTGDRNEQFF

J: TRBJ2-7
size: -
D: TRBD1
V: TRBV7-8
DNA: TGTGCCAGCAGCTTAGGGTTGCGGGACAGGCGCTACGAGCAGTACTTC
CDR3: CASSLGLRDRRYEQYF

J: TRBJ1-2
size: once
D: -
V: TRBV5-4
DNA: TGTGCCAGCAGCTTGAAGGGACAACACTATGGCTACACCTTC
CDR3: CASSLKGQHYGYTF

J: TRBJ2-1
size: -
D: TRBD2
V: TRBV4-3
DNA: TGCGCCAGCAGCCCGTCGTCTAGCGGGAGGTGGGACAATGAGCAGTTCTTC
CDR3: CASSPSSSGRWDNEQFF

J: TRBJ2-3
size: few
D: TRBD2
V: TRBV7-2
DNA: TGTGCCAGCAGCCGCGCGCGGGGGGGCACAGATACGCAGTATTTT
CDR3: CASSRARGGTDTQYF

J: TRBJ1-2
size: -
D: TRBD1
V: TRBV4-2
DNA: TGTGCCAGCAGCCAAGGGGGACAGGGCATAGGGTTAGCTAACTATGGCTACACCTTC
CDR3: CASSQGGQGIGLANYGYTF

J: TRBJ1-6
size: -
D: -
V: TRBV6-2/TRBV6-3
DNA: TGTGCCAGCAGTTCCAGACATCCTGGCTCCTATAATTCACCCCTCCACTTT
CDR3: CASSSRHPGSYNSPLHF

J: TRBJ2-3
size: once
D: -
V: TRBV5-4
DNA: TGTGCCAGCAGGGATACAGTCAACGGCATCAAAACCACAGATACGCAGTATTTT
CDR3: CASRDTVNGIKTTDTQYF

J: TRBJ2-5
size: -
D: TRBD1
V: TRBV7-8
DNA: TGTGCCAGCAGCTCCCGCCGACAGGGACAAGAGACCCAGTACTTC
CDR3: CASSSRRQGQETQYF

J: TRBJ2-2
size: once
D: TRBD1
V: TRBV7-2
DNA: TGTGCCAGCAGCCCCCAGACAGGGGGTTGGTCCGGGGAGCTGTTTTTT
CDR3: CASSPQTGGWSGELFF

J: TRBJ1-4
size: -
D: -
V: TRBV2
DNA: TGTGCCAGCAGTTGGGGGGGAGAGTGGGAAAAACTGTTTTTT
CDR3: CASSWGGEWEKLFF

J: TRBJ1-6
size: -
D: TRBD1
V: TRBV19
DNA: TGTGCCAGTAAGTGGAAGGGGGACAGGGGGCATTCACCCCTCCACTTT
CDR3: CASKWKGDRGHSPLHF

J: TRBJ1-1
size: -
D: -
V: TRBV19
DNA: TGTGCCAGTAGTATAGGTGGAGCAGCCATGAACACTGAAGCTTTCTTT
CDR3: CASSIGGAAMNTEAFF

J: TRBJ1-2
size: -
D: TRBD1
V: TRBV6-5
DNA: TGTGCCAGCAGTTCTGACAGGGGGCGCGGCGGCTACACCTTC
CDR3: CASSSDRGRGGYTF

J: TRBJ1-3
size: -
D: -
V: TRBV4-3
DNA: TGCGCCAGCAGCCCCCAGACAGCCTCTGGAAACACCATATATTTT
CDR3: CASSPQTASGNTIYF

J: TRBJ1-4
size: once
D: -
V: TRBV5-1
DNA: TGCGCCAGCAGCTTACGAGGGACAATCCTAGGGTTAGATGAAAAACTGTTTTTT
CDR3: CASSLRGTILGLDEKLFF

J: TRBJ2-5
size: -
D: TRBD2
V: TRBV18
DNA: TGTGCCAGCTCACCTAACCGACTAGCGGTATCTGAGACCCAGTACTTC
CDR3: CASSPNRLAVSETQYF

J: TRBJ2-7
size: few
D: -
V: TRBV7-8
DNA: TGTGCCAGCAGCTTATGGTGGGCGGGACAGAAAGGTTTCGAGCAGTACTTC
CDR3: CASSLWWAGQKGFEQYF

J: TRBJ1-5
size: -
D: TRBD1
V: TRBV9
DNA: TGTGCCAGCAGCGTCGACGACAGGGGGCATCAGCCCCAGCATTTT
CDR3: CASSVDDRGHQPQHF

J: TRBJ1-4
size: once
D: -
V: TRBV2
DNA: TGTGCCAGCAACGAGAGGAGGAATGAAAAACTGTTTTTT
CDR3: CASNERRNEKLFF

J: TRBJ1-2
size: -
D: TRBD1
V: TRBV27
DNA: TGTGCCAGCAGTTTATACAGGGGTGCTTCCTATGGCTACACCTTC
CDR3: CASSLYRGASYGYTF

J: TRBJ1-1
size: -
D: -
V: TRBV7-9
DNA: TGTGCCAGCACCTGGGGGGGCGCCGGGACTGAAGCTTTCTTT
CDR3: CASTWGGAGTEAFF

J: TRBJ1-1
size: -
D: -
V: TRBV5-1
DNA: TGCGCCAGCAGCTTAGAGACAGAGAACACTGAAGCTTTCTTT
CDR3: CASSLETENTEAFF

J: TRBJ2-2
size: -
D: TRBD1
V: TRBV24-1
DNA: TGTGCCACCTCCGGGACAGGGTGGATCGGGGAGCTGTTTTTT
CDR3: CATSGTGWIGELFF

J: TRBJ2-1
size: -
D: TRBD1
V: TRBV13
DNA: TGTGCCAGCAGCTTAGCAGGGGGACAATACAATGAGCAGTTCTTC
CDR3: CASSLAGGQYNEQFF

J: TRBJ1-6
size: -
D: -
V: TRBV28
DNA: TGTGCCAGCAGTTTGACAGACCCTAATTCACCCCTCCACTTT
CDR3: CASSLTDPNSPLHF

J: TRBJ1-1
size: -
D: -
V: TRBV6-1
DNA: TGTGCCAGCAGTGACGGGGGTACTGAAGCTTTCTTT
CDR3: CASSDGGTEAFF

J: TRBJ2-7
size: -
D: TRBD1
V: TRBV6-6
DNA: TGTGCCAGCAGTTACACCGGACAGGGATGGTACGAGCAGTACTTC
CDR3: CASSYTGQGWYEQYF

J: TRBJ2-1
size: once
D: -
V: TRBV19
DNA: TGTGCCAGTAATTCCGGGGGAGGCTCTATTACCTACAATGAGCAGTTCTTC
CDR3: CASNSGGGSITYNEQFF

J: TRBJ2-5
size: -
D: -
V: TRBV7-9
DNA: TGTGCCAGCAGCTTAACTTCTAGCGTGAGGGAGACCCAGTACTTC
CDR3: CASSLTSSVRETQYF